This T cell receptor beta chain was found in a study of vaccination and CD4 T cells after COVID-19. Study-level background: With a range of 35 to 161, the median interval from diagnosis to drawing post-COVID samples was 100 to 110 days. SARS-CoV-2, HCoV-NL63, HCoV-OC43 and HCoV-229E supplied the overlapping spike peptides used to stimulate cells.

On this clonotype itself: Its matching antigen is unknown.

With 6 bases clipped from V and 3 bases from J, the junction kept 5 bases outside the gene matches. CDR1 and CDR2 from the germline V gene are LNHDA and SQIVND (reference sequence). This CDR3 has 15 residues. The Oncomine TCR Beta short-read assay sequenced DNA from cultured CD4+ T cells. MiXCR, run by TCRdb on the PCR reads, gives a single entry per CDR3 protein. The table records around 14,000 distinct CDR3 sequences, about 50% of them present only once. Noted treatment: roughly 11-day PBMC culture with coronavirus spike peptide pools or control peptides (ViraFEST assay). V is TRBV19 and J is TRBJ1-5; TRBD1 aligns across 10 bases. The sample consisted of CD4+ T cells from blood, cultured in vitro. The clonotype originates from a human donor who had recovered from COVID-19. The CDR3 nucleotides read TGTGCCAGTAGACCGGGACAGGGGATCAATCAGCCCCAGCATTTT. Residues: CASRPGQGINQPQHF.